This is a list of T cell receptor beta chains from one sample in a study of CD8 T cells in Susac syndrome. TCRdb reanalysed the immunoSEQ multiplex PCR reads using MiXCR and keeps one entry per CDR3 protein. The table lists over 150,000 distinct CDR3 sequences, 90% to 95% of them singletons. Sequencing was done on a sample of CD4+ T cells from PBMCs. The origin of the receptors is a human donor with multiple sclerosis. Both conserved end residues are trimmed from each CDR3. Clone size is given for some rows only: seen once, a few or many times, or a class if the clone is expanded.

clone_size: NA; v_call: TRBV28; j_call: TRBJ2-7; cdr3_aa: ASSPGQSYEQY
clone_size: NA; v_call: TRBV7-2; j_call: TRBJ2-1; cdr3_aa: ASRPRGGGSGEQF
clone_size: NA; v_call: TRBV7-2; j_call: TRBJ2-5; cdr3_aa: ATSPYETQY
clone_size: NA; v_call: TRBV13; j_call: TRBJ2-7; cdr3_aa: ASSLGGNRYEQY
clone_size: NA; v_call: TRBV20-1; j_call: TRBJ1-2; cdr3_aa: SAPERGHGYT
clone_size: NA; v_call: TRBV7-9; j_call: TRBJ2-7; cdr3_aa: ASSRSAGGPGEQY
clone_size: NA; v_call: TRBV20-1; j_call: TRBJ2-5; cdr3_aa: SAGPRETQY
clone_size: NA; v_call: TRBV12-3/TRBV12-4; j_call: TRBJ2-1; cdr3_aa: ASSSRGGKEF
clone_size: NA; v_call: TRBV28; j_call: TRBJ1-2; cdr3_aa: ASHRVGGYT
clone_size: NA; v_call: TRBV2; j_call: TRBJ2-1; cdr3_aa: ASLGSSYNEQF
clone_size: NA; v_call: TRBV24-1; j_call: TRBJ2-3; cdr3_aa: ATNDAGTDTQY
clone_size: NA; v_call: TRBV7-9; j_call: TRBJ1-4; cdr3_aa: ASSLARQAVNNEKLF
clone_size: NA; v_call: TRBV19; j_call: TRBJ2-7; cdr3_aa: ASSMTGLHYEQY
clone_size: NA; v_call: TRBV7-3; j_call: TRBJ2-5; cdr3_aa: ASSSSGGFQETQY
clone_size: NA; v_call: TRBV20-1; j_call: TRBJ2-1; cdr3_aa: SASPSTSGNEQF
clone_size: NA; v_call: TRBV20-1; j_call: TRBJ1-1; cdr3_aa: SARVKSTEAF
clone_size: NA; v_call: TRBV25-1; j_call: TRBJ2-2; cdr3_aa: ASSPPSRGRTGELF
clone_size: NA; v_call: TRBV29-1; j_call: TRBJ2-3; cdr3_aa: SVATGYTDTQY
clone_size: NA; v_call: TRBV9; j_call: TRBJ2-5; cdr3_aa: ASSVWGAGGGETQY
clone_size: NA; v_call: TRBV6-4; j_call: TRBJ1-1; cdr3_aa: ASSVQGDTEAF
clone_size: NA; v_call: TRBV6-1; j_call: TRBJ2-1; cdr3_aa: ASATGGDNEQF
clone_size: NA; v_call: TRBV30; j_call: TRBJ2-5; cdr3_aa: AWSVLGFGGSETQY
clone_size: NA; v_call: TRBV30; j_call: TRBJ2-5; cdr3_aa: AWSVGGQYQETQY
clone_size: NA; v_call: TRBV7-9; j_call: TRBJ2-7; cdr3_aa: ASSLQIPDYEQY
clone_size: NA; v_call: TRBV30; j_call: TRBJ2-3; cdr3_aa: ACGSVPGTQY
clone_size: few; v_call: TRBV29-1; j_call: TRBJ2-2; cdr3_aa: SVEGGGHGELF
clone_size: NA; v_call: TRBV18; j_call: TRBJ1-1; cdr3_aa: ASSPSGDTEAF
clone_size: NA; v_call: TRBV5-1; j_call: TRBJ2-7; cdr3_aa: ASTGTSGTHEQY
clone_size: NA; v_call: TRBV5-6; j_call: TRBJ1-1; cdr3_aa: ASTLQEFTEAF